The entry below gives a single TCR beta chain sequence along with its context. The record originates from a study of T-cell memory formation after mild COVID-19. The germline V gene encodes CDR1 SGHAT and CDR2 FQNNGV. The CDR3 extends over 13 amino acids. The V and J ends lost 0 bases and 8 bases respectively, with 9 bases between them. TCRdb called the 5' RACE reads again in MiXCR, with one record for every CDR3 protein. The sample has roughly 350,000 distinct CDR3 sequences, around 21% seen once. The chain carries TRBV11-2 and TRBJ2-3, with a tentative D call TRBD2 (5 bases). Input material: PBMCs or a T cell subset sorted from them (not recorded which). This TCR was recovered from an adult woman who had mild COVID-19 (a few samples of this study predate the infection). Cell type and time point are not known. The CDR3 reads CASSLDREGTQYF. The CDR3, as DNA: TGTGCCAGCAGCTTAGATCGAGAGGGTACGCAGTATTTT.